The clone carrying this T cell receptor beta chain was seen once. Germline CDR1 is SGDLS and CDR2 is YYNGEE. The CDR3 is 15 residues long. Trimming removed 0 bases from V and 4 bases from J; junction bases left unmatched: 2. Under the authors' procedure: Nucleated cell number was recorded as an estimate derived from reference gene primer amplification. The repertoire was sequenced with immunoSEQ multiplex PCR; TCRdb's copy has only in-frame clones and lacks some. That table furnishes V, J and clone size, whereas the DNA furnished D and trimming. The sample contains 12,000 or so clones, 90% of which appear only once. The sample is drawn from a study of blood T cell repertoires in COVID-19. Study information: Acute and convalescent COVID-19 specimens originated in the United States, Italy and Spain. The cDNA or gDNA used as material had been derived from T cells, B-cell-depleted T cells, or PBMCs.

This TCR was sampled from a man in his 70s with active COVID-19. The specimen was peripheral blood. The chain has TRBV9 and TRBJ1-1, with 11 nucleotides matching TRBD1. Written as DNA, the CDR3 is TGTGCCAGCAGCGTAGGGACAGGGGGCCCCACTGAAGCTTTCTTT. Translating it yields CASSVGTGGPTEAFF.